These 29 T cell receptor beta chains were sequenced from one sample in a study of T cell responses to AZD1222 COVID-19 vaccine. Generated by immunoSEQ multiplex PCR, the TCRdb table keeps only in-frame clones and is missing some. Of about 170,000 clones in the sample, approximately 88% were seen once. The source material was peripheral blood, sampled 28 days after the second AZD1222 dose. These TCRs come from an adult who received the AZD1222 COVID-19 vaccine.

This rearrangement joins TRBV5-6 to TRBJ1-3, with a possible D match to TRBD1 (5 bases). The germline gives CDR1 SGHDT, CDR2 YYEEEE. The CDR3 covers 17 residues. V lost 2 bases, J lost 1 base, and 16 bases lay in between. DNA for the CDR3: TGTGCCAGCAGCTTTAGAGGGGCACCACCGTCTGGAAACACCATATATTTT. Protein product: CASSFRGAPPSGNTIYF.

CDR3 protein: CASSPRGGYSYEQYF. The CDR3 nucleotides read TGTGCCAGCAGCCCCCGGGGGGGATACTCCTACGAGCAGTACTTC. V is TRBV7-9 and J is TRBJ2-7; TRBD2 agrees at 8 bases. J gave up 0 bases and V 5 bases, and 6 bases lay outside the gene matches. Germline V gene lookup returns CDR1 SEHNR and CDR2 FQNEAQ (reference sequence). The CDR3 extends over 15 amino acids.

The rearrangement joins TRBV7-6 to TRBJ2-5, with TRBD1 as a possible D gene (6 bases). Trimming took off 7 bases at V and 7 bases at J, with 22 bases between the two ends. Germline V lookup: CDR1 SGHVS, CDR2 FNYEAQ. CDR3 size: 15 residues. CDR3 region: CASIGLRGFRGTQYF. CDR3 nucleotide sequence: TGTGCCAGCATCGGCCTTAGGGGTTTCAGGGGGACCCAGTACTTC.

This clone was observed a single time. This chain uses TRBV18 with TRBJ2-7; D might be TRBD1 (5 bases). The V end lost 5 bases, the J end lost 6 bases, and 11 bases lay between the germline ends. Germline V CDR1 and CDR2: KGHSH, LQKENI. The CDR3 runs to 12 residues. As DNA, the CDR3 is TGTGCCAGCTCAGGGCAGGGTTTCGAGCAGTACTTC. Protein: CASSGQGFEQYF.

The count of this clone is one. The chain has TRBV4-1 and TRBJ2-7, with a possible D match to TRBD1 (6 bases). CDR3 length: 18 residues. Deletions cut 3 bases from V and 2 bases from J, with 23 bases between. CDR1 and CDR2 (germline): MGHRA, YSYEKL. Here the CDR3 DNA reads TGCGCCAGCAGCCAGCGCATAGGACAGAGAAAAAATACCTACGAGCAGTACTTC. Translation: CASSQRIGQRKNTYEQYF.

The rearrangement links TRBV5-4 to TRBJ2-3, with D perhaps matching TRBD1 (5 bases). This CDR3 region has 15 residues. Germline V lookup: CDR1 SGHNT, CDR2 YYREEE (reference sequence). Trimming took off 7 bases at V and 1 base at J, with 16 bases between the two ends. CDR3 nucleotide sequence: TGTGCCAGCTGGAGCAGGGCGGCTGGCACAGATACGCAGTATTTT. Its protein is CASWSRAAGTDTQYF. The full variable domain, rest sourced from reference TRBV5-4 and TRBJ2-3, is ETGVTQSPTHLIKTRGQQVTLRCSSQSGHNTVSWYQQALGQGPQFIFQYYREEENGRGNFPPRFSGLQFPNYSSELNVNALELDDSALYLCASWSRAAGTDTQYFGPGTRLTVL.

V is TRBV7-9 and J is TRBJ2-3, with D possibly TRBD2 on 5 matching bases. The CDR3 contains 15 residues. CDR1 is SEHNR and CDR2 is FQNEAQ in the germline V gene (reference sequence). V dropped 4 bases and J dropped 5 bases, with 16 bases sitting between them. CDR3 DNA sequence: TGTGCCAGCAGCTCCACCCAGGAGGATTTAGATACGCAGTATTTT. Encoded protein: CASSSTQEDLDTQYF.

J is TRBJ1-2 and V is TRBV2; 8 bases fit TRBD1. The V gene's germline CDR1 is SNHLY and CDR2 FYNNEI. Germline trimming cut 5 bases from V and 6 bases from J; bases unmatched to any gene: 11. The CDR3 spans 15 residues. Here the CDR3 reads CASSPRTGRLDGYTF. CDR3 sequence (DNA): TGTGCCAGCAGTCCTCGGACAGGGCGTCTCGATGGCTACACCTTC.

The chain links TRBV6-5 to TRBJ1-1; D ambiguous. CDR1 and CDR2 from the germline V gene are MNHEY and SVGAGI. The CDR3 covers 12 residues. V was pared by 8 bases and J by 1 base, with 8 bases between. The CDR3 spells CASLSGNTEAFF. The CDR3 DNA reads as TGTGCCAGCCTCTCAGGGAACACTGAAGCTTTCTTT.

The rearrangement links TRBV19 to TRBJ1-2; D uncertain. CDR1 and CDR2 (germline): LNHDA, SQIVND (reference sequence). V lost 5 bases, J lost 8 bases, and 12 bases lay in between. This CDR3 is 12 amino acids long. The CDR3 nucleotides are TGTGCCAGTAGTCTCAGACTGGGGGGCTACACCTTC. Protein: CASSLRLGGYTF.

J is TRBJ2-3 and V is TRBV4-3; 8 bases line up with TRBD2. The V gene's germline CDR1 is LGHNA and CDR2 YSLEER. The CDR3 length is 16 residues. The ends lost 0 bases at V and 6 bases at J; junction bases unmatched: 8. CDR3 sequence (DNA): TGCGCCAGCAGCCAAGATCCCGCGGGGGGTGCCGATACGCAGTATTTT. Its protein product is CASSQDPAGGADTQYF.

The genes are TRBV25-1 and TRBJ1-2; the D gene is possibly TRBD1 (5 bases). The V gene lost 3 bases and the J gene lost 8 bases, with 25 bases spanning the gap. There are 17 residues in the CDR3. Germline CDR1 and CDR2: MGHDK and SYGVNS. The CDR3 nucleotides are TGTGCCAGCAGTGATCGACTGCGGGGGGAAGTATGGATAGGCTACACCTTC. Residues: CASSDRLRGEVWIGYTF.

This clone has a single count. V gene TRBV5-6 combines with J gene TRBJ2-1; 9 bases fit TRBD1. The V gene's germline CDR1 is SGHDT and CDR2 YYEEEE. V dropped 3 bases and J dropped 4; count of bases not matched to a gene: 5. This CDR3 comprises 15 residues. The CDR3 protein is CASSSPGQGYNEQFF. In nucleotides, the CDR3 is TGTGCCAGCAGCTCCCCGGGACAGGGATACAATGAGCAGTTCTTC.

Only one count was recorded for this clone. In nucleotides, the CDR3 is TGTGCCAGCAGTTTAACCCCGACAGGGGGCGAGCAGTACTTC. It translates to CASSLTPTGGEQYF. V is TRBV27 and J is TRBJ2-7; 9 nucleotides agree with TRBD1. After removal of 2 bases from V and 6 bases from J, the junction contained 5 bases not matched to a gene. Germline lookup yields CDR1 MNHEY and CDR2 SMNVEV (reference sequence). This CDR3 has 14 residues.

The CDR3 loop is CASKGARGSPRAFF. CDR3 nucleotides: TGCGCCAGCAAAGGAGCGAGAGGGTCCCCTCGGGCTTTCTTT. The chain recombines TRBV23-1 with TRBJ1-1, with no clear D. TRBV23-1 is filed as an ORF, its function uncertain. Trimming left V 7 bases short and J 11 bases short, with 23 bases between. The CDR3 runs 14 residues.

The chain has TRBV7-9 and TRBJ2-2, with 11 bases that match TRBD1. The CDR3 is 15 residues long. Germline-derived CDR1 and CDR2 are SEHNR and FQNEAQ (reference sequence). The V and J ends lost 5 bases and 4 bases, in that order; junction bases with no gene match: 3. DNA for the CDR3: TGTGCCAGCAGCCTTGGACAGGGGGCCACCGGGGAGCTGTTTTTT. Protein sequence: CASSLGQGATGELFF. The full variable domain, rest sourced from reference TRBV7-9 and TRBJ2-2, is DTGVSQNPRHKITKRGQNVTFRCDPISEHNRLYWYRQTLGQGPEFLTYFQNEAQLEKSRLLSDRFSAERPKGSFSTLEIQRTEQGDSAMYLCASSLGQGATGELFFGEGSRLTVL.

The chain carries TRBV18 and TRBJ1-3; D is unresolved. The CDR3 is 17 residues long. CDR1 and CDR2 from the germline V gene are KGHSH and LQKENI. V shed 1 base and J shed 0 bases, with 13 bases lying between them. The CDR3 loop is CASSPRVQSSSGNTIYF. In DNA, the CDR3 is TGTGCCAGCTCACCACGGGTCCAGTCAAGCTCTGGAAACACCATATATTTT.

The chain employs TRBV19 and TRBJ1-6; no reliable D call. The CDR3 is 13 residues long. Between the trimmed V and J ends, which lost 4 bases and 11 bases, there was a span of 12 bases. The V gene's germline CDR1 is LNHDA and CDR2 SQIVND (reference sequence). CDR3 in DNA: TGTGCCAGTAGTAACCCGCGGCAAACACCCCTCCACTTT. The encoded protein is CASSNPRQTPLHF.

This clone was counted only a few times. This chain joins TRBV19 and TRBJ1-1; 8 nucleotides line up with TRBD1. The CDR3 has 13 amino acids. V was clipped by 7 bases and J by 3 bases; unmatched bases: 4. Germline CDR1 reads LNHDA; CDR2 reads SQIVND (reference sequence). CDR3 sequence reads: CASNRQGYTEAFF. CDR3 nucleotide sequence: TGTGCCAGTAATCGACAGGGGTACACTGAAGCTTTCTTT.

The chain joins TRBV6-5 to TRBJ2-6; D is undetermined. Germline CDR1 and CDR2: MNHEY and SVGAGI. The CDR3 spans 13 residues. The V gene lost 9 bases and the J gene lost 0 bases, with 6 bases spanning the gap. The CDR3 DNA sequence: TGTGCCAGAGGAAACTCTGGGGCCAACGTCCTGACTTTC. Translated: CARGNSGANVLTF.

This clone was seen only a few times. The V call is TRBV4-1, the J call TRBJ2-7, with D unresolved. Germline V CDR1 and CDR2: MGHRA, YSYEKL. The CDR3 is 14 amino acids. V lost 3 bases and J 2 bases, leaving 11 bases between the germline ends. The CDR3 nucleotides are TGCGCCAGCAGCCAGCGACTTGAGGCCTACGAGCAGTACTTC. It codes for CASSQRLEAYEQYF.

The CDR3 spells CASSATGGWGETQYF. The DNA of the CDR3 is TGTGCCAGCAGCGCAACAGGGGGTTGGGGGGAGACCCAGTACTTC. This rearrangement joins TRBV7-8 to TRBJ2-5, with 8 bases aligning to TRBD1. The CDR3 length is 15 residues. The V and J ends lost 5 bases and 5 bases, in that order; junction bases with no gene match: 10. The germline V gene has CDR1 SGHVS and CDR2 FQNEAQ. The full variable domain, completed using reference TRBV7-8 and TRBJ2-5, is GAGVSQSPRYKVAKRGQDVALRCDPISGHVSLFWYQQALGQGPEFLTYFQNEAQLDKSGLPSDRFFAERPEGSVSTLKIQRTQQEDSAVYLCASSATGGWGETQYFGPGTRLLVL.

V and J are TRBV2 and TRBJ1-1; D not resolved. CDR3 size: 12 residues. V was clipped by 3 bases and J by 6 bases, with 8 bases between them. CDR1 and CDR2 (germline): SNHLY, FYNNEI. The CDR3 loop reads CASSDVGAEAFF. The CDR3 coding sequence is TGTGCCAGCAGTGACGTTGGAGCTGAAGCTTTCTTT.

V gene TRBV5-1 combines with J gene TRBJ1-5; D unresolved. The CDR3 runs to 15 residues. V lost 0 bases and J 0 bases, leaving 7 bases between the germline ends. In germline, CDR1 is SGHRS, CDR2 YFSETQ. CDR3 region: CASSLGGVSNQPQHF. CDR3 DNA sequence: TGCGCCAGCAGCTTGGGTGGGGTTAGCAATCAGCCCCAGCATTTT. The entire variable domain, with the rest obtained from reference TRBV5-1 and TRBJ1-5, is as follows: KAGVTQTPRYLIKTRGQQVTLSCSPISGHRSVSWYQQTPGQGLQFLFEYFSETQRNKGNFPGRFSGRQFSNSRSEMNVSTLELGDSALYLCASSLGGVSNQPQHFGDGTRLSIL.

The gene calls are TRBV6-5 and TRBJ2-3; D is perhaps TRBD1 (6 bases). V was clipped by 5 bases and J by 2 bases, with 14 bases between them. The germline V gene encodes CDR1 MNHEY and CDR2 SVGAGI. The CDR3 sequence is 15 residues long. The DNA for the CDR3 is TGTGCCAGCAGTCCCTCCGGGACAAACACAGATACGCAGTATTTT. Its protein product is CASSPSGTNTDTQYF.

The J gene is TRBJ1-2, the V gene TRBV5-1; 8 nucleotides line up with TRBD1. The germline V gene encodes CDR1 SGHRS and CDR2 YFSETQ. V gave up 0 bases and J gave up 8 bases; unmatched junction bases: 6. CDR3 size: 14 residues. The CDR3 DNA sequence: TGCGCCAGCAGCTTGGGACAGGGGCGGGACGGCTACACCTTC. Protein product: CASSLGQGRDGYTF.

V usage is TRBV4-1 and J usage is TRBJ2-3, with D unresolved. Germline CDR1 and CDR2: MGHRA and YSYEKL. This CDR3 is built from 12 residues. Trimming pared 0 bases from V and 10 bases from J, leaving 8 bases between. CDR3 DNA sequence: TGCGCCAGCAGCCAAGATCGACAAGCGCAGTATTTT. Encoded protein: CASSQDRQAQYF.

V and J are TRBV5-6 and TRBJ2-7; D gene unclear. The CDR3 runs to 12 residues. V lost 0 bases and J 2 bases, leaving 3 bases between the germline ends. Germline CDR1 reads SGHDT; CDR2 reads YYEEEE. CDR3 in amino acids: CASSLAPYEQYF. The DNA of the CDR3 is TGTGCCAGCAGCTTGGCGCCCTACGAGCAGTACTTC.

The chain recombines TRBV6-6 with TRBJ1-6, with 8 positions matching TRBD1. From germline, CDR1 is MNHNY and CDR2 SVGAGI (reference sequence). The CDR3 runs to 14 residues. The V segment lost 5 bases and the J segment 7 bases; nucleotides outside the gene matches: 4. The chain's CDR3 is CASSTDRGNSPLHF. CDR3 DNA sequence: TGTGCCAGCAGTACCGACAGGGGCAATTCACCCCTCCACTTT.